The subject of this entry is one T cell receptor beta chain. This entry belongs to a study of blood T cell repertoires in COVID-19. Looking at the study overall: Samples taken during acute and convalescent COVID-19 were collected in the United States, Italy and Spain. Sample material is recorded as cDNA or gDNA derived from T cells, B-cell-depleted T cells, or PBMCs.

Germline CDR1 SGHRS, CDR2 YFSETQ. The CDR3 sequence is 15 residues long. Trimming removed 0 bases at V and 2 bases at J, with 12 bases between. Original handling: Reference gene primer amplification in the assay estimated nucleated cell counts. Assay: immunoSEQ multiplex PCR; the TCRdb copy retains only in-frame clones and omits some. V, J and clone size are those of that table, while D and trimming were read from the DNA. In the table there are 300,000 or so clones, 85% to 90% of which are singletons. Sequencing input: peripheral blood. The TCR originated in a middle-aged woman who had recovered from COVID-19. This chain uses TRBV5-1 with TRBJ2-7, with D tentatively TRBD2 (5 bases). CDR3 loop: CASSLGESGTYEQYF. CDR3 bases: TGCGCCAGCAGCTTGGGAGAGTCCGGGACCTACGAGCAGTACTTC. Filled out from reference TRBV5-1 and TRBJ2-7, the complete variable domain reads KAGVTQTPRYLIKTRGQQVTLSCSPISGHRSVSWYQQTPGQGLQFLFEYFSETQRNKGNFPGRFSGRQFSNSRSEMNVSTLELGDSALYLCASSLGESGTYEQYFGPGTRLTVT.